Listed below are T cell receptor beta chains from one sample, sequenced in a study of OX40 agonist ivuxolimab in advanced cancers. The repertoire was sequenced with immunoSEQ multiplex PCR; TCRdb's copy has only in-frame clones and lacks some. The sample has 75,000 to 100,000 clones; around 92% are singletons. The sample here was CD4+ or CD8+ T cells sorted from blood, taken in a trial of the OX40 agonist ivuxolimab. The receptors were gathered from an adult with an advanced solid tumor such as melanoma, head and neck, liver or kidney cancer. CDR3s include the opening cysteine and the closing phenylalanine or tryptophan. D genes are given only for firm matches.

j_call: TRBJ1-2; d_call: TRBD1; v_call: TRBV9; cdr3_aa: CASSVVPDRAGYTF; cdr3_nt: TGTGCCAGCAGCGTAGTTCCCGACAGGGCCGGCTACACCTTC
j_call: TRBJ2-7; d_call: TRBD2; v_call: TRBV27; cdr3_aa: CASSIAGPIYEQYF; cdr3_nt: TGTGCCAGCAGCATAGCGGGACCGATCTACGAGCAGTACTTC
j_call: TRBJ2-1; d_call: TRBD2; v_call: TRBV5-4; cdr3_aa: CASSAGLETYNEQFF; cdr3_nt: TGTGCCAGCAGCGCGGGACTAGAAACCTACAATGAGCAGTTCTTC
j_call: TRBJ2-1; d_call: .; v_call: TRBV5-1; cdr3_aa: CASSQNNNEQFF; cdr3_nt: TGCGCCAGCAGCCAAAATAACAATGAGCAGTTCTTC
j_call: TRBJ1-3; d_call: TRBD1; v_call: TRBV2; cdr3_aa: CASSLTGVSGNTIYF; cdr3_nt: TGTGCCAGCAGTCTAACAGGGGTCTCTGGAAACACCATATATTTT
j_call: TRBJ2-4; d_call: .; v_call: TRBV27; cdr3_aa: CASSLLGAKNIQYF; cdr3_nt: TGTGCCAGCAGTTTATTGGGGGCCAAAAACATTCAGTACTTC
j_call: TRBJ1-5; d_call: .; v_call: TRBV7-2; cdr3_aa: CASSLRQANSNQPQHF; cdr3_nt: TGTGCCAGCAGCTTACGTCAGGCTAATAGCAATCAGCCCCAGCATTTT
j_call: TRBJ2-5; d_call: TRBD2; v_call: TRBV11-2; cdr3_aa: CASSTTSGEETQYF; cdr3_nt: TGTGCCAGCAGCACCACTAGCGGGGAGGAGACCCAGTACTTC
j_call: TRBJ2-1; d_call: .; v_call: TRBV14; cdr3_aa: CASSQDWVGAILGNEQFF; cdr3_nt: TGTGCCAGCAGCCAAGACTGGGTGGGGGCCATATTGGGCAATGAGCAGTTCTTC
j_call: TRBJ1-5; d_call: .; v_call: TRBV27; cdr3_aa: CASSLSTAQPQHF; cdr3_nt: TGTGCCAGCAGTTTATCGACGGCTCAGCCCCAGCATTTT
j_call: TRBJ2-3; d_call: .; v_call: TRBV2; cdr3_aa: CASSVDTFTDTQYF; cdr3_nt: TGTGCCAGCAGTGTAGACACTTTCACAGATACGCAGTATTTT
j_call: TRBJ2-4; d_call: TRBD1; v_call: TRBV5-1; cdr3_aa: CASSQDRSYIQYF; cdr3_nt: TGCGCCAGCAGCCAGGACAGGAGCTACATTCAGTACTTC
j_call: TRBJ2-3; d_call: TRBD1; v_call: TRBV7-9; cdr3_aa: CASSPGTGPTDTQYF; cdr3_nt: TGTGCCAGCAGCCCCGGGACAGGACCCACAGATACGCAGTATTTT
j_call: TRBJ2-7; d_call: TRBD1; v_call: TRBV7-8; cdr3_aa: CASSLARGGQGAFEQYF; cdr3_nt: TGTGCCAGCAGCTTAGCGAGAGGGGGACAGGGGGCATTCGAGCAGTACTTC
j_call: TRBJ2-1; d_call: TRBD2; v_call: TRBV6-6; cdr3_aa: CAISLAGPLNEQFF; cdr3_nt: TGTGCCATCTCACTAGCGGGGCCCCTCAATGAGCAGTTCTTC
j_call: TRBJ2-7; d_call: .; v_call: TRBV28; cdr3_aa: CASSLAGYEQYF; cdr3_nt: TGTGCCAGCAGTTTGGCGGGCTACGAGCAGTACTTC
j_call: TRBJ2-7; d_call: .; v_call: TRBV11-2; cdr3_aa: CASSLGSAHEQYF; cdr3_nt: TGTGCCAGCAGTTTGGGGAGTGCCCACGAGCAGTACTTC
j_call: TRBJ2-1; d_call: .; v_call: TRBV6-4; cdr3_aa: CASSVERNNEQFF; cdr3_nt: TGTGCCAGCAGTGTGGAGCGGAACAATGAGCAGTTCTTC
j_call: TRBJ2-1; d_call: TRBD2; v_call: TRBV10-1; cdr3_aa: CASSGQRGGGEQFF; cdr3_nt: TGCGCCAGCAGTGGACAGCGGGGGGGCGGTGAGCAGTTCTTC